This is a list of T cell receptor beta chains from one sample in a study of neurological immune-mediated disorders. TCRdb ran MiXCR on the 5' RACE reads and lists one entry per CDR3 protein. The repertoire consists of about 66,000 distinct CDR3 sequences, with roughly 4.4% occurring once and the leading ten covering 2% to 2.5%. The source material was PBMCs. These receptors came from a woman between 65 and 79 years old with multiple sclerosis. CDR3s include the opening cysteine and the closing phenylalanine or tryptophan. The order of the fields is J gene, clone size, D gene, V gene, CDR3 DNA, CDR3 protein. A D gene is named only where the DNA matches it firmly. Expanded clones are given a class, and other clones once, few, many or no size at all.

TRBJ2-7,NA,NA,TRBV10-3,TGTGCCATCAGGCGGGGAGAGGGCACCTACGAGCAGTACTTC,CAIRRGEGTYEQYF
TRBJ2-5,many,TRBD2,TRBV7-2,TGTGCCAGCAGCCCACAACCGAGTACTAGCGGGAGAGAGACCCAGTACTTC,CASSPQPSTSGRETQYF
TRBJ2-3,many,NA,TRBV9,TGTGCCAGCAGCCTCAACAACCGGGACAAGCAGTATTTT,CASSLNNRDKQYF
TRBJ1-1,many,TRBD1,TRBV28,TGTGCCAGCAGCACGACAGGGTGGAACACTGAAGCTTTCTTT,CASSTTGWNTEAFF
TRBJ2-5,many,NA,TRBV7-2,TGTGCCAGCAGCATGGACAGTTCCGAAGAGACCCAGTACTTC,CASSMDSSEETQYF
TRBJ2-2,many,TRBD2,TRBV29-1,TGCAGCGTCGACGGGGCGGGAGTCGACACCGGGGAGCTGTTTTTT,CSVDGAGVDTGELFF
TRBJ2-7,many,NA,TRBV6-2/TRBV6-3,TGTGCCAGCAGTAACTACGAGCAGTACTTC,CASSNYEQYF
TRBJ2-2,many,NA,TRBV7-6,TGTGCCAGCAGCTTTTCGACGGGAACCGGGGAGCTGTTTTTT,CASSFSTGTGELFF
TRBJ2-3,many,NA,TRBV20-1,TGCAGTGCGGATGGGCCTTGGAGGTCGGGGCCAGATACGCAGTATTTT,CSADGPWRSGPDTQYF
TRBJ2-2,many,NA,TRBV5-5,TGTGCCAGCAGCTCAACAGGGCCCGGGGAGCTGTTTTTT,CASSSTGPGELFF
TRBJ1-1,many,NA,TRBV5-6,TGTGCCAGCAGCTTCAGTAACACTGAAGCTTTCTTT,CASSFSNTEAFF
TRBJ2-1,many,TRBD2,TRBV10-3,TGTGCCATCAGTGCTAGCGGGACGGACAATGAGCAGTTCTTC,CAISASGTDNEQFF
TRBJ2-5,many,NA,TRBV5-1,TGCGCCAGCAGCTTGCTGGGATCACCTCAGGAGACCCAGTACTTC,CASSLLGSPQETQYF
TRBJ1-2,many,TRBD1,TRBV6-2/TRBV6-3,TGTGCCAGCAGTTACTCAGGGGGCGCGCGGGGCTACACCTTC,CASSYSGGARGYTF
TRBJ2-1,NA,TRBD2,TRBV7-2,TGTGCCAGCAGCTTAGAGGCCGGACTAGCGTTCAATGAGCAGTTCTTC,CASSLEAGLAFNEQFF
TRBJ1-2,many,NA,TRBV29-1,TGCAGCGTTGAATCGGGGGGCGGCTACACCTTC,CSVESGGGYTF
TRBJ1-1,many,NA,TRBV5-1,TGCGCCAGCAGCGATCTTGGGGGGGCGACCACTGAAGCTTTCTTT,CASSDLGGATTEAFF
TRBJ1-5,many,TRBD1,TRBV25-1,TGTGCCAGCAGTACCAGGGGGTACAATCAGCCCCAGCATTTT,CASSTRGYNQPQHF
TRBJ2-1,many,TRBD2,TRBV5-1,TGCGCCAGCAGCCTGGTGGAGTGGGGGGAGGGCTTTTACAATGAGCAGTTCTTC,CASSLVEWGEGFYNEQFF
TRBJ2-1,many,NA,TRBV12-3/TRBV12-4,TGTGCCAGCAGTTTTGGAGGGGGGGTGGGCAATGAGCAGTTCTTC,CASSFGGGVGNEQFF
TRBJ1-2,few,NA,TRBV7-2,TGTGCCAGCAGCCACGACAGCCGCAAGGGGGGCTACACCTTC,CASSHDSRKGGYTF
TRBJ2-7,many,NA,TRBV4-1,TGCGCCAGCAGCCCGCGGACATCCTACGAGCAGTACTTC,CASSPRTSYEQYF
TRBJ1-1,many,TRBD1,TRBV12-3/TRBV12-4,TGTGCCAGCAGTATCACAGGGGGCACTGAAGCTTTCTTT,CASSITGGTEAFF
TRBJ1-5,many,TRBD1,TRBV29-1,TGCAGCGTTCGTGACAGGGATGTCCAGCCCCAGCATTTT,CSVRDRDVQPQHF
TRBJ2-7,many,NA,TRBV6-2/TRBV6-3,TGTGCCAGCATCCAAACGGGACCAGGCCTTGGGGAGCAGTACTTC,CASIQTGPGLGEQYF
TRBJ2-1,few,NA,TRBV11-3,TGTGCCAGCAGCTTATCCAGGTCCTACAATGAGCAGTTCTTC,CASSLSRSYNEQFF
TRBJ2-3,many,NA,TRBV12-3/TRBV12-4,TGTGCCAGCAGTTTAATGGGGGGCACAGATACGCAGTATTTT,CASSLMGGTDTQYF
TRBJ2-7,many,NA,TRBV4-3,TGCGCCAGCAGCCAAGAAATCTGGGGGGTCTACGAGCAGTACTTC,CASSQEIWGVYEQYF
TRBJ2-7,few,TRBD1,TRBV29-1,TGCAGCGTTGCGGACAGGGCCACCTACGAGCAGTACTTC,CSVADRATYEQYF
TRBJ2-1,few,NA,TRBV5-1,TGCGCCAGCAGCAGAGAAAGGGAAGATGAGCAGTTCTTC,CASSREREDEQFF
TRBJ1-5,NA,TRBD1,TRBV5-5,TGTGCCAGCAGCGCCGGACAGGTTAGCAATCAGCCCCAGCATTTT,CASSAGQVSNQPQHF
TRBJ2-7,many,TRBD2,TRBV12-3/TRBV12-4,TGTGCCAGCAGTTTCCACCTCGGGACTAACTCCTACGAGCAGTACTTC,CASSFHLGTNSYEQYF
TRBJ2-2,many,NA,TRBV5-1,TGCGCCAGCGCGAGGGAAACCGGGGAGCTGTTTTTT,CASARETGELFF
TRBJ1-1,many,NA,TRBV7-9,TGTGCCAGCAGCTTAGAAGGGGATAGAGAAGCTTTCTTT,CASSLEGDREAFF
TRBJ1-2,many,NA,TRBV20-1,TGCAGTGCTAGCGTCCAGGGGTCGGTACGGGGCTACACCTTC,CSASVQGSVRGYTF
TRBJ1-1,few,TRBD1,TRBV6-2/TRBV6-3,TGTGCCAGCAGCCCCACGACAGGGGAGGTTAGAATGAACACTGAAGCTTTCTTT,CASSPTTGEVRMNTEAFF
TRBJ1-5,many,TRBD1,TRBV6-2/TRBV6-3,TGTGCCAGCAGTTACTCCACAGGGGCTAGCAATCAGCCCCAGCATTTT,CASSYSTGASNQPQHF
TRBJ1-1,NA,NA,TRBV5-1,TGCGCCAGCAGCTTGGCCTGGCAGGGTGGCACTGAAGCTTTCTTT,CASSLAWQGGTEAFF
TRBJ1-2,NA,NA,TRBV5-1,TGCGCCAGCAGCTTGCAGGACAGCTCCTATGGCTACACCTTC,CASSLQDSSYGYTF
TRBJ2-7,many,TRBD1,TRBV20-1,TGCAGTGCTAGACCCCCAGGGGGCGACGAGCAGTACTTC,CSARPPGGDEQYF
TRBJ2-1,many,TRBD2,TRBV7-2,TGTGCCAGCAGCTTTCAAGCGGGAGAGTACAATGAGCAGTTCTTC,CASSFQAGEYNEQFF
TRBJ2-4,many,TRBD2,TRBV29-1,TGCAGCGCGTCTAGCGAGGGACTAACCAAAAACATTCAGTACTTC,CSASSEGLTKNIQYF
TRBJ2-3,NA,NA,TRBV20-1,TGCAGTGCTAGAGGCAGGGGGGCTAGCGGGTCTAGCACAGATACGCAGTATTTT,CSARGRGASGSSTDTQYF
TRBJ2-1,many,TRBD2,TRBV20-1,TGCAGTGCTAGAGATATTAGCGGGAGCATATACAATGAGCAGTTCTTC,CSARDISGSIYNEQFF
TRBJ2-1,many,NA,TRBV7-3,TGTGCCAGCAGCTTAAGCGCAGGGCAGTTACATGAGCAGTTCTTC,CASSLSAGQLHEQFF
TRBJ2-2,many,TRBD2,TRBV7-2,TGTGCCAGCAGCAAATCTAGCGGTGCGAACACCGGGGAGCTGTTTTTT,CASSKSSGANTGELFF
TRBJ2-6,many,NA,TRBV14,TGTGCCAGCAGCCAAGATAGAGGGTTCGGGGCCAACGTCCTGACTTTC,CASSQDRGFGANVLTF
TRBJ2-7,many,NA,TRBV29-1,TGCAGCGTTGAAGAGGGACGGGACGAGCAGTACTTC,CSVEEGRDEQYF
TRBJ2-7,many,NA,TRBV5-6,TGTGCCAGCAGTCTTGGGACGGCGTCCTACGAGCAGTACTTC,CASSLGTASYEQYF
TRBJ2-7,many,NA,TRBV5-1,TGCGCCAGCAGCTTGGCCGGCGGGACCGTCTCCGAGCAGTACTTC,CASSLAGGTVSEQYF
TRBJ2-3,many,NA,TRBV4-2,TGTGCCAGCAGCCAAGGAGGGGCCAGCCTATTAGATACGCAGTATTTT,CASSQGGASLLDTQYF
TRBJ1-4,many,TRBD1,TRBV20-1,TGCAGTGCTAGTGGAGGAGACAGGGGAGGGGAAAAACTGTTTTTT,CSASGGDRGGEKLFF
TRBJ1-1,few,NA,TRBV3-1,TGTGCCAGCAGCCAGGCAGGGTTCACTGAAGCTTTCTTT,CASSQAGFTEAFF
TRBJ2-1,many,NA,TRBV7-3,TGTGCCAGCAGCCCCAGTTACTCCTACAATGAGCAGTTCTTC,CASSPSYSYNEQFF